This T cell receptor beta chain stems from a study of T cell repertoires in cytomegalovirus infection (dated by TCRdb to 2018 to 2020). A note on the overall study: Donor HLA type was relevant to the analysis, as public TCR beta signatures indicated carriage of CMV infection together with the matching HLA type. What the work shows at the level of the full study, not this receptor alone: In both this cohort and an independent cohort of 350 to 400 donors, the cumulative frequency of public TCR beta family members distinguished carriers of CMV infection plus the relevant HLA type. In the ex vivo response, HLA-C-restricted CMV-specific TCR beta clonotypes were dominant, and in two of eight donors the single most frequent clonotype came from this HLA-C-restricted group.

Sequencing was performed on an Illumina HiSeq 1500. TCRdb redid the processing of the public reads, applying fastp at Q25 and MiXCR, and retained in-frame beta chains. Here each entry gathers all rows of one CDR3 protein and keeps the most common genes and DNA. Recorded for this sample are about 440,000 distinct CDR3 sequences; 30% to 40% of them occurred a single time. The top ten clonotypes cover approximately 15% of the sample. With regard to this clonotype: Its cognate antigen has yet to be identified. The record has no base qualities; no much larger clone is one base away.

The CDR3 starts with the cysteine, ends with the phenylalanine, and has 13 residues. Left in the record is the CDR3 DNA by itself, 39 bases read in frame from the first base. V ends up 7 bases short and J 6 bases short, with an unmatched junction base count of 6. The clonotype originates from a human donor in good health (CMV status not recorded). Some clones in this sample may be carry-over from other donors' samples. Here the chain combines TRBV12-3 or TRBV12-4 and TRBJ2-1; 7 bases in the junction line up with TRBD1. The sequenced sample was PBMCs. CDR3 region: CASTKPGGNEQFF. The DNA sequence is TGTGCCAGCACCAAGCCAGGGGGCAATGAGCAGTTCTTC.